The 15 T cell receptor beta chains presented below share a single source sample, sequenced in a study of OX40 agonist ivuxolimab in advanced cancers. Method: immunoSEQ multiplex PCR; TCRdb's copy keeps in-frame clones and lacks some. The sample carries tens of thousands of clones, around 80% recorded once. The starting material was CD4+ or CD8+ T cells sorted from blood, obtained in a trial of the OX40 agonist ivuxolimab. The origin of the receptors is an adult with an advanced solid tumor such as melanoma, head and neck, liver or kidney cancer.

Comments on this clone: A much larger clone differs from this one at a single base, so this may be a read error. V is TRBV28 and J is TRBJ1-2; D may be TRBD1 (6 bases). V dropped 2 bases and J dropped 3 bases, with 7 bases sitting between them. Germline V gives CDR1 MDHEN, CDR2 SYDVKM. This CDR3 spans 13 amino acids. The chain's CDR3 is CASSLAGDYGYTF. CDR3 coding DNA: TGTGCCAGCAGTTTAGCAGGGGACTATGGCTACACCTTC.

The J gene is TRBJ1-6, the V gene TRBV4-1, with D possibly matching TRBD1 (6 bases). Trimming stripped 5 bases from V and 10 bases from J, with 12 bases between. The germline gives CDR1 MGHRA, CDR2 YSYEKL. The CDR3 is 13 amino acids. The CDR3 is CASSGQGKSPLHF. Here the CDR3 DNA reads TGCGCCAGCAGCGGCCAGGGGAAATCACCCCTCCACTTT.

This clone was seen only a few times. V and J are TRBV9 and TRBJ2-1, with 8 bases fitting TRBD2. Germline V gene data show CDR1 as SGDLS and CDR2 as YYNGEE. The CDR3 is made up of 17 amino acids. The V segment lost 2 bases and the J segment 6 bases; nucleotides outside the gene matches: 13. The CDR3 is CASSVGLGGGHSNEQFF. Here the CDR3 DNA reads TGTGCCAGCAGCGTGGGACTAGGTGGGGGGCACAGCAATGAGCAGTTCTTC.

The genes are TRBV27 and TRBJ2-5, with D perhaps given as TRBD1 or TRBD2 (5 bases each). V dropped 4 bases and J dropped 5 bases, with 17 bases sitting between them. The germline V gene has CDR1 MNHEY and CDR2 SMNVEV (reference sequence). The CDR3 runs 15 residues. CDR3 protein: CASSSRGLGTETQYF. The DNA for the CDR3 is TGTGCCAGCAGTTCCCGGGGCCTGGGGACGGAGACCCAGTACTTC.

V gene TRBV5-6 combines with J gene TRBJ1-6; 8 positions match TRBD1. The germline gives CDR1 SGHDT, CDR2 YYEEEE. J lost 7 bases, V lost 2 bases, and 8 bases had no gene match. CDR3 length: 16 residues. CDR3 amino acids: CASSLIWTGRNSPLHF. Written as DNA, the CDR3 is TGTGCCAGCAGCTTAATTTGGACAGGGCGCAATTCACCCCTCCACTTT.

This clone was seen once. The chain joins TRBV6-5 to TRBJ1-2; TRBD1 might be the D (6 bases). This CDR3 contains 14 residues. The germline V gene has CDR1 MNHEY and CDR2 SVGAGI. Between the trimmed V and J ends, which lost 5 bases and 1 base, there was a span of 11 bases. The CDR3 protein is CASSDGQINYGYTF. CDR3 in DNA: TGTGCCAGCAGTGACGGACAGATTAACTATGGCTACACCTTC.

This chain links TRBV4-2 with TRBJ2-1, with 10 bases identical to TRBD2. Germline CDR1 LGHNA, CDR2 YNFKEQ. The CDR3 consists of 15 residues. V dropped 5 bases and J dropped 8; count of bases not matched to a gene: 9. CDR3 bases: TGTGCCAGCAGCTTGGTTCCTAGCGGGAGTTATGAGCAGTTCTTC. Residues: CASSLVPSGSYEQFF.

There are a few counts of this clone. This rearrangement joins TRBV5-4 to TRBJ1-4; D is undetermined. CDR3 length: 13 amino acids. In germline, CDR1 is SGHNT, CDR2 YYREEE (reference sequence). With 4 bases removed from V and 5 bases from J, the gap between germline ends came to 9 bases. This CDR3 is CASSPGRNEKLFF. Here the CDR3 DNA reads TGTGCCAGCAGCCCCGGACGGAATGAAAAACTGTTTTTT.

V and J are TRBV7-2 and TRBJ2-7; D gene uncertain. Germline V lookup: CDR1 SGHTA, CDR2 FQGNSA. The length of the CDR3 is 15 residues. V was trimmed by 6 bases and J by 0 bases, leaving 15 bases between them. CDR3 nucleotide sequence: TGTGCCAGCAGTGGGGTAGTGTGGGGCTCCTACGAGCAGTACTTC. Amino acids: CASSGVVWGSYEQYF. The variable domain in full, with the rest retrieved from reference TRBV7-2 and TRBJ2-7, is GAGVSQSPSNKVTEKGKDVELRCDPISGHTALYWYRQSLGQGLEFLIYFQGNSAPDKSGLPSDRFSAERTGGSVSTLTIQRTQQEDSAVYLCASSGVVWGSYEQYFGPGTRLTVT.

The V call is TRBV30, the J call TRBJ2-7; 14 bases fit TRBD2. The germline V gene has CDR1 GTSNPN and CDR2 SVGIG (reference sequence). The CDR3 has 16 amino acids. Trimming removed 3 bases from V and 5 bases from J; junction bases left unmatched: 9. This CDR3 reads CAWRRGLAGVGDEQYF. Here the CDR3 DNA reads TGTGCCTGGAGGCGGGGACTAGCGGGAGTAGGGGACGAGCAGTACTTC.

This clone was counted only a few times. The J gene is TRBJ1-1, the V gene TRBV9; TRBD1 matches at 7 bases. Trimming at V came to 0 bases and at J to 3 bases, leaving 11 bases not matched to a gene. Per the germline V gene, CDR1 is SGDLS and CDR2 is YYNGEE. CDR3 length: 17 residues. The CDR3 loop is CASSVVGQGGSDTEAFF. The CDR3 coding sequence is TGTGCCAGCAGCGTAGTCGGTCAGGGGGGCTCGGACACTGAAGCTTTCTTT.

J is TRBJ1-1 and V is TRBV5-6, with D possibly being TRBD1 (5 bases). Germline CDR1 is SGHDT and CDR2 is YYEEEE. CDR3 length: 16 residues. V was pared by 3 bases and J by 1 base, with 16 bases between. CDR3 residues: CASSSNYDRPNTEAFF. CDR3 bases: TGTGCCAGCAGCTCCAACTACGACAGACCGAACACTGAAGCTTTCTTT. The whole variable domain, remainder taken from reference TRBV5-6 and TRBJ1-1, is DAGVTQSPTHLIKTRGQQVTLRCSPKSGHDTVSWYQQALGQGPQFIFQYYEEEERQRGNFPDRFSGHQFPNYSSELNVNALLLGDSALYLCASSSNYDRPNTEAFFGQGTRLTVV.

There are a few counts of this clone. This sequence joins TRBV6-4 and TRBJ2-1, with TRBD2 matching 9 bases. Germline CDR1 and CDR2: MRHNA and SNTAGT. The junction had 3 bases not matched to a gene; V was cut back by 4 bases and J by 5 bases. This CDR3 region has 14 residues. CDR3: CASSVAGDHNEQFF. Written as DNA, the CDR3 is TGTGCCAGCAGTGTAGCGGGAGATCACAATGAGCAGTTCTTC.

This chain connects TRBV28 to TRBJ2-7; no clear D gene. Germline V gene lookup returns CDR1 MDHEN and CDR2 SYDVKM. Trimming cost V 3 bases and J 4 bases, with 10 bases left between them. This CDR3 contains 13 residues. CDR3 amino acids: CASSFSRVYEQYF. CDR3 sequence (DNA): TGTGCCAGCAGTTTCTCTAGGGTGTACGAGCAGTACTTC.

The gene calls are TRBV6-5 and TRBJ2-3; the D call may be TRBD1 or TRBD2 (5 bases each). Germline assignment: CDR1 MNHEY and CDR2 SVGAGI. The CDR3 covers 15 residues. V lost 2 bases, J lost 3 bases, and 12 bases lay in between. Written as DNA, the CDR3 is TGTGCCAGCAGTTACCTGAGGGGCGCGACAGATACGCAGTATTTT. Residues: CASSYLRGATDTQYF.